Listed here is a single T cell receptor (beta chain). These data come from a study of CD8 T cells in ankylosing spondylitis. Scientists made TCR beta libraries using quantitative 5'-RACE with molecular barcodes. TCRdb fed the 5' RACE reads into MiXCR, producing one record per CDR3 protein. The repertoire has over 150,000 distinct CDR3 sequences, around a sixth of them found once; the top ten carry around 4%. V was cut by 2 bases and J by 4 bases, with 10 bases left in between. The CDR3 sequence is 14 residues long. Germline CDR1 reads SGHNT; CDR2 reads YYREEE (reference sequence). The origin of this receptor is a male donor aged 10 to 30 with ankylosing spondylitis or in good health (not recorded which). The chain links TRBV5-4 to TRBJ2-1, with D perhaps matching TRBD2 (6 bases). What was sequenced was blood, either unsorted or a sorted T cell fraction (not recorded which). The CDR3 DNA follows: TGTGCCAGCAGCTTCGGAGGGGTGTACAATGAGCAGTTCTTC. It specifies CASSFGGVYNEQFF.